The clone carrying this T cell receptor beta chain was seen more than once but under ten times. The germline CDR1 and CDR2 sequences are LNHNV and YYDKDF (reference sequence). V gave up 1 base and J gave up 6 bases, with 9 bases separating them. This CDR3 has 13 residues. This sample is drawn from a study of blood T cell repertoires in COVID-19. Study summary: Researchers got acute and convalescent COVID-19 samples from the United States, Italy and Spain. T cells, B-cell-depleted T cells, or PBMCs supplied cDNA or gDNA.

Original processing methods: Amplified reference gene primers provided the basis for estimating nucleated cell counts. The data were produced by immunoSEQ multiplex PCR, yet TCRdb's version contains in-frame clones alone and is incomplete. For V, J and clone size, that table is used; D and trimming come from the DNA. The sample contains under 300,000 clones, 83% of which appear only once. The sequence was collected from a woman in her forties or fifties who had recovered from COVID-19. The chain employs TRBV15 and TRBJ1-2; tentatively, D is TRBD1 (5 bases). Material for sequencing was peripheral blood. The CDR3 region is CATSRVGRDGYTF. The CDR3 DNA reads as TGTGCCACCAGCAGAGTGGGCAGGGATGGCTACACCTTC.